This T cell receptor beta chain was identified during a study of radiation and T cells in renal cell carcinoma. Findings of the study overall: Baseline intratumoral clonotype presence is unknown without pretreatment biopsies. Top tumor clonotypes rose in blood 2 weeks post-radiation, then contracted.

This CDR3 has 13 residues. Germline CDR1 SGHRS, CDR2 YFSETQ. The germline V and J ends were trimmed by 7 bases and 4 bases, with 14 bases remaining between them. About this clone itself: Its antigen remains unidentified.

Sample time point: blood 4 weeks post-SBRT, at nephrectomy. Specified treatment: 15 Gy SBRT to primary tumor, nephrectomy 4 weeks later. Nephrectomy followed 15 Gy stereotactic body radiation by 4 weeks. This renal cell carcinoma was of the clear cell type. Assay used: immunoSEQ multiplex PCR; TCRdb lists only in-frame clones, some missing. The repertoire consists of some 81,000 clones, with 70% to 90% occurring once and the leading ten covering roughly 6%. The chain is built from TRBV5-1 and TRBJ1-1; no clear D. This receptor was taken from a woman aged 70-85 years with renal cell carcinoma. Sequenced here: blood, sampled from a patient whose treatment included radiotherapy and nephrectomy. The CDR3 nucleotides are TGCGCCAGCGGCTCCGGGATGTCCACTGAAGCTTTCTTT. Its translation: CASGSGMSTEAFF.